A selection of T cell receptor beta chains follows, all from one sample in a study of T-cell reconstitution after alpha-beta-depleted transplantation in children. Via MiXCR, TCRdb re-called the PCR reads, giving one row per CDR3 protein. The sample lists about 200,000 distinct CDR3 sequences; 7.5% to 9.5% were seen once. The specimen was PBMCs, mostly from graft donor cells, collected 360 days after TCRalphabeta/CD19-depleted stem cell transplant. These receptors all stem from a male patient between 2 and 9 years old who had a stem cell transplant for acute myeloid leukemia, so the T cells may come from the graft donor. Each CDR3 is given with its conserved first and last residue. Each record gives: V gene, D gene, clone size, J gene, CDR3 protein, CDR3 DNA. The D gene is left open where the match is weak. Clone size, where shown, is once, few, many, or a class for clones that have expanded.

>TRBV5-1|-|-|TRBJ2-6
CASSFTGSGANVLTF
TGCGCCAGCAGCTTTACAGGGTCTGGGGCCAACGTCCTGACTTTC
>TRBV5-6|-|few|TRBJ2-4
CASSRHINREPIAKNIQYF
TGTGCCAGCAGCAGACACATAAACAGGGAACCTATAGCCAAAAACATTCAGTACTTC
>TRBV7-9|TRBD1|many|TRBJ1-2
CASSLGARQGAYGYTF
TGTGCCAGCAGCTTAGGGGCCCGACAGGGGGCTTATGGCTACACCTTC
>TRBV12-3/TRBV12-4|-|-|TRBJ2-1
CASSLEGGIPYNEQFF
TGTGCCAGCAGTTTAGAAGGCGGGATACCTTACAATGAGCAGTTCTTC
>TRBV2|TRBD1|-|TRBJ2-5
CASSVQGAGETQYF
TGTGCCAGCAGCGTACAGGGGGCGGGGGAGACCCAGTACTTC
>TRBV29-1|TRBD2|many|TRBJ2-5
CSVEDVTSGGTQETQYF
TGCAGCGTTGAAGACGTAACTAGCGGGGGGACACAAGAGACCCAGTACTTC
>TRBV12-3/TRBV12-4|-|few|TRBJ1-2
CASTGSQGTNYGYTF
TGTGCCAGCACCGGATCGCAGGGAACTAACTATGGCTACACCTTC
>TRBV12-3/TRBV12-4|-|-|TRBJ1-5
CASSLDQKTLPKGNQPQHF
TGTGCCAGCAGTTTAGACCAGAAGACACTCCCTAAGGGCAATCAGCCCCAGCATTTT
>TRBV12-3/TRBV12-4|-|many|TRBJ2-3
CASSASSDTQYF
TGTGCCAGCAGTGCCTCTAGCGATACGCAGTATTTT
>TRBV9|TRBD1|many|TRBJ2-2
CASSNRSTGGYTGELFF
TGTGCCAGCAGCAACCGATCGACAGGGGGCTACACCGGGGAGCTGTTTTTT
>TRBV21-1|-|-|TRBJ1-1
CASSIQSRGASSEAFF
TGTGCCAGCAGCATTCAATCCAGGGGGGCCAGCTCTGAAGCTTTCTTT
>TRBV5-1|-|many|TRBJ2-2
CASSLAIRAGTGELFF
TGCGCCAGCAGCTTGGCCATCAGGGCGGGCACCGGGGAGCTGTTTTTT
>TRBV5-1|TRBD1|-|TRBJ2-3
CASASGGVTDTQYF
TGCGCCAGCGCTTCAGGGGGCGTCACAGATACGCAGTATTTT
>TRBV7-2|-|-|TRBJ2-2
CASSLLRTTGELFF
TGTGCCAGCAGCCTCCTCCGGACGACCGGGGAGCTGTTTTTT
>TRBV5-6|-|many|TRBJ1-5
CASSFGNQPQHF
TGTGCCAGCAGTTTTGGGAATCAGCCCCAGCATTTT
>TRBV7-2|TRBD2|many|TRBJ2-1
CASSARIRLAGFLEAYNEQFF
TGTGCCAGCAGCGCCCGGATACGACTAGCGGGATTCTTGGAGGCGTACAATGAGCAGTTCTTC
>TRBV25-1|-|few|TRBJ2-2
CASSRGFANTGELFF
TGTGCCAGCAGTCGAGGATTCGCGAACACCGGGGAGCTGTTTTTT
>TRBV12-3/TRBV12-4|TRBD1|-|TRBJ2-6
CASKNPGTGFNGANVLTF
TGTGCCAGCAAAAACCCGGGGACAGGGTTCAATGGGGCCAACGTCCTGACTTTC
>TRBV12-3/TRBV12-4|-|-|TRBJ1-1
CASSLWGGGTNTEAFF
TGTGCCAGCAGTTTATGGGGAGGTGGCACGAACACTGAAGCTTTCTTT
>TRBV27|-|many|TRBJ2-7
CASSLSWDYEQYF
TGTGCCAGCAGTTTATCTTGGGATTACGAGCAGTACTTC
>TRBV7-8|-|few|TRBJ2-1
CASSSGTVPDEQFF
TGTGCCAGCAGCTCCGGGACCGTACCCGATGAGCAGTTCTTC
>TRBV21-1|-|few|TRBJ2-1
CASSKGREREADNEQFF
TGTGCCAGCAGCAAAGGGAGGGAGCGGGAGGCCGACAATGAGCAGTTCTTC
>TRBV7-2|TRBD2|many|TRBJ2-3
CASSLFGRAPDTQYF
TGTGCCAGCAGCTTATTCGGGAGGGCCCCAGATACGCAGTATTTT
>TRBV20-1|-|many|TRBJ2-3
CSASNNTQYF
TGCAGTGCTAGTAATAATACGCAGTATTTT
>TRBV7-9|-|-|TRBJ2-1
CASRADLAPHEQFF
TGTGCCAGCAGAGCGGACTTAGCGCCCCATGAGCAGTTCTTC
>TRBV12-3/TRBV12-4|-|-|TRBJ1-1
CASSQTGGLAEAFF
TGTGCCAGCAGTCAGACAGGTGGGCTTGCTGAAGCTTTCTTT
>TRBV5-6|-|few|TRBJ1-5
CASSLRQAHGNQPQHF
TGTGCCAGCAGCTTGCGACAGGCGCACGGCAATCAGCCCCAGCATTTT
>TRBV9|-|-|TRBJ2-5
CASSGMTGRQETQYF
TGTGCCAGCAGCGGAATGACTGGCCGCCAAGAGACCCAGTACTTC
>TRBV11-2|TRBD1|few|TRBJ1-4
CASSVDRAVEKLFF
TGTGCCAGCAGCGTGGACAGGGCTGTTGAAAAACTGTTTTTT
>TRBV20-1|TRBD1|-|TRBJ1-1
CSGAQGARDTEAFF
TGCAGTGGCGCACAGGGGGCGCGGGACACTGAAGCTTTCTTT
>TRBV5-1|TRBD2|many|TRBJ2-1
CASSYPLAGGDNEQFF
TGCGCCAGCAGCTACCCTCTAGCGGGAGGTGACAATGAGCAGTTCTTC
>TRBV29-1|TRBD2|few|TRBJ2-3
CSVKRGYVDTQYF
TGCAGCGTGAAGCGGGGGTATGTAGATACGCAGTATTTT
>TRBV20-1|-|many|TRBJ2-2
CSATREAITGELFF
TGCAGTGCTACCAGGGAAGCAATCACCGGGGAGCTGTTTTTT
>TRBV12-3/TRBV12-4|-|few|TRBJ2-5
CASSLTDPGETQYF
TGTGCCAGCAGCCTAACCGACCCGGGGGAGACCCAGTACTTC
>TRBV10-3|-|many|TRBJ2-3
CAISESTGGITDTQYF
TGTGCCATCAGTGAGTCGACCGGGGGTATCACAGATACGCAGTATTTT
>TRBV20-1|-|-|TRBJ2-5
CSAERGSRGFQETQYF
TGCAGTGCTGAGAGAGGGAGTCGGGGGTTCCAAGAGACCCAGTACTTC
>TRBV7-2|-|-|TRBJ2-1
CASSKPGPGAMSNNEQFF
TGTGCCAGCAGCAAACCGGGCCCGGGGGCTATGTCGAATAATGAGCAGTTCTTC
>TRBV10-3|TRBD1|many|TRBJ1-5
CAISESADRGQPQHF
TGTGCCATCAGTGAGTCTGCGGACAGGGGACAGCCCCAGCATTTT
>TRBV5-1|-|-|TRBJ1-3
CASSIRASNSGNTIYF
TGCGCCAGCAGCATCCGGGCCTCTAACTCTGGAAACACCATATATTTT
>TRBV5-1|-|many|TRBJ1-5
CASSLGDGNQPQHF
TGCGCCAGCAGCTTGGGGGACGGGAATCAGCCCCAGCATTTT
>TRBV7-2|-|-|TRBJ2-1
CASSLAVGRRHNEQFF
TGTGCCAGCAGCTTAGCGGTCGGGCGACGGCACAATGAGCAGTTCTTC
>TRBV10-3|TRBD2|many|TRBJ2-7
CAISSGKSSYEQYF
TGTGCCATCTCTAGCGGGAAAAGCTCCTACGAGCAGTACTTC
>TRBV29-1|TRBD1|-|TRBJ2-5
CSVEEAGTEETQYF
TGCAGCGTTGAGGAGGCTGGGACAGAAGAGACCCAGTACTTC
>TRBV6-1|-|many|TRBJ2-1
CASSAGLLAYNEQFF
TGTGCCAGCAGTGCTGGACTCTTAGCCTACAATGAGCAGTTCTTC
>TRBV5-1|-|many|TRBJ1-1
CASSSGKGVNTEAFF
TGCGCCAGCAGCAGCGGTAAGGGGGTGAACACTGAAGCTTTCTTT
>TRBV7-6|TRBD1|-|TRBJ1-4
CASSLGTGPEKLFF
TGTGCCAGCAGCTTAGGGACAGGTCCCGAAAAACTGTTTTTT
>TRBV5-5|TRBD2|few|TRBJ2-1
CASSTRTSGEIYNEQFF
TGTGCCAGCAGCACCCGGACTAGCGGGGAAATCTACAATGAGCAGTTCTTC
>TRBV11-2|TRBD1|few|TRBJ2-4
CASSLVGGQGPLAKNIQYF
TGTGCCAGCAGCTTAGTTGGGGGACAGGGACCCTTAGCCAAAAACATTCAGTACTTC
>TRBV5-1|-|many|TRBJ2-7
CASSLGEAEVYEQYF
TGCGCCAGCAGCTTGGGTGAGGCTGAAGTCTACGAGCAGTACTTC
>TRBV7-9|TRBD1|-|TRBJ2-2
CASSPRTGGNTGELFF
TGTGCCAGCAGCCCGCGGACAGGGGGCAACACCGGGGAGCTGTTTTTT
>TRBV20-1|-|-|TRBJ1-5
CSVKLDGSNQPQHF
TGCAGTGTCAAACTGGACGGATCCAATCAGCCCCAGCATTTT
>TRBV12-3/TRBV12-4|-|many|TRBJ1-5
CASRRGTPEGHQPQHF
TGTGCCAGCAGACGAGGGACACCGGAAGGCCATCAGCCCCAGCATTTT
>TRBV5-1|-|few|TRBJ2-5
CASSLFSGQETQYF
TGCGCCAGCAGCTTGTTTTCCGGACAAGAGACCCAGTACTTC
>TRBV12-3/TRBV12-4|TRBD1|many|TRBJ2-3
CASSRTGSTDTQYF
TGTGCCAGCAGCCGGACAGGGAGTACAGATACGCAGTATTTT
>TRBV3-1|-|few|TRBJ2-5
CASSLLRDSQETQYF
TGTGCCAGCAGCCTCCTCCGGGACTCCCAAGAGACCCAGTACTTC
>TRBV20-1|TRBD1|many|TRBJ1-2
CSASNRGHIGYTF
TGCAGTGCTAGTAACAGGGGGCATATCGGCTACACCTTC